A selection of T cell receptor beta chains follows, all from one sample in a study of OX40 agonist ivuxolimab in advanced cancers. Method: immunoSEQ multiplex PCR; TCRdb's copy keeps in-frame clones and lacks some. The data contain about 62,000 clones, 81% of them singletons. The material was CD4+ or CD8+ T cells sorted from blood, obtained in a trial of the OX40 agonist ivuxolimab. The receptors derive from an adult with an advanced solid tumor such as melanoma, head and neck, liver or kidney cancer. Each CDR3 is given with its conserved first and last residue.

>TRBV7-2
CASSLDGERSEKLFF
>TRBV18
CASSLGTGFDTEAFF
>TRBV19
CASSIQVNAETQYF
>TRBV7-6
CASSLSPAQGGNSGNTIYF
>TRBV6-1
CASSEIGVGNTIYF
>TRBV7-2
CASSLPMNTEAFF
>TRBV27
CASSRDRQETQYF
>TRBV6-5
CASRRMGSAQETQYF
>TRBV27
CASSPGTANEKLFF
>TRBV27
CASSPIDRQGPLSYTF
>TRBV18
CASSRAYQETQYF
>TRBV5-4
CASSLPGQQETQYF
>TRBV11-2
CASSLESIGEQFF
>TRBV7-9
CASSFWVSGTTDTQYF
>TRBV9
CASSVDPPSGVHNEQFF
>TRBV5-4
CASSLGTSGGTDTQYF
>TRBV18
CASSPVTGALYNEQFF
>TRBV29-1
CSVRRAYEQYF
>TRBV7-6
CASSLAGHTKSGELFF
>TRBV7-8
CASSLAGGPTDTQYF
>TRBV27
CASSLYPPQGSNQPQHF
>TRBV29-1
CSVRYLTQEAFF